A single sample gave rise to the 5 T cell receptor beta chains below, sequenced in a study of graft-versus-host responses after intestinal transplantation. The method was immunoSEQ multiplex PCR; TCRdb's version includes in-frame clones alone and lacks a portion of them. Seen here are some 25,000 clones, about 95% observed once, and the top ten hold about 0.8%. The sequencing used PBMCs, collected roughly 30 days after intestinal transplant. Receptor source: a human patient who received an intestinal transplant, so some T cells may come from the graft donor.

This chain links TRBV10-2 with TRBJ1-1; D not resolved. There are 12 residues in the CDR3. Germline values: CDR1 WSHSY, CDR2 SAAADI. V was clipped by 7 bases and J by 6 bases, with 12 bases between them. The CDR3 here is CASKVSQPEAFF. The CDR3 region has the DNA TGCGCCAGCAAGGTGTCTCAACCTGAAGCTTTCTTT.

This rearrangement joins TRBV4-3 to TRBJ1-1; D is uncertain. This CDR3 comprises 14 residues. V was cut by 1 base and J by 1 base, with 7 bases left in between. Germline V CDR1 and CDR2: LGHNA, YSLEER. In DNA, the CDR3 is TGCGCCAGCAGCCAAGTCGGCGGGAACACTGAAGCTTTCTTT. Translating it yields CASSQVGGNTEAFF.

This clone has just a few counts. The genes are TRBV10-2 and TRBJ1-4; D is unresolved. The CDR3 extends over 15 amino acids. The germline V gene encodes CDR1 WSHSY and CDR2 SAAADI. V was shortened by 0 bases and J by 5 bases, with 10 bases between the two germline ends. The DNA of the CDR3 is TGCGCCAGCAGTGAGTCTGGACGGACGAATGAAAAACTGTTTTTT. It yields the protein CASSESGRTNEKLFF.

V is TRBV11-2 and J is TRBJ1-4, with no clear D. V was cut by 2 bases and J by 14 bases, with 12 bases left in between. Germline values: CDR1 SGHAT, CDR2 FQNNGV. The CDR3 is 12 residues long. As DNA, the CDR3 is TGTGCCAGCAGCTTAACGGGGAAGGGTCTGTTTTTT. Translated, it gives CASSLTGKGLFF. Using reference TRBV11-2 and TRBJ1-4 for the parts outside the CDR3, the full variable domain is EAGVAQSPRYKIIEKRQSVAFWCNPISGHATLYWYQQILGQGPKLLIQFQNNGVVDDSQLPKDRFSAERLKGVDSTLKIQPAKLEDSAVYLCASSLTGKGLFFGSGTQLSVL.

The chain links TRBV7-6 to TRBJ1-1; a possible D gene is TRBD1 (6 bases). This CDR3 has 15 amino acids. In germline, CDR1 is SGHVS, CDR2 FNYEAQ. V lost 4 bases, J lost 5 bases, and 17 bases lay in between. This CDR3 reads CASSSDWGAETEAFF. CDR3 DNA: TGTGCCAGCAGCTCCGACTGGGGGGCAGAGACTGAAGCTTTCTTT.